This T cell receptor (beta chain) derives from a study of T-cell reconstitution after alpha-beta-depleted transplantation in children. Unique molecular identifiers featured in how the TCRbeta library was prepared. A single record per CDR3 protein comes from TCRdb applying MiXCR to the PCR reads. The table includes about a million distinct CDR3 sequences, roughly 29% detected once. The TCR comes from a boy younger than two who had a stem cell transplant for SCID, so the T cells may come from the graft donor. Source: PBMCs, mostly from graft donor cells, taken 360 days after TCRalphabeta/CD19-depleted stem cell transplant.

The CDR3 protein is CASSYNFQSNGNQPQHF. The CDR3 DNA is TGTGCCAGCAGTTACAACTTCCAGTCGAATGGCAATCAGCCCCAGCATTTT. This chain joins TRBV6-2 or TRBV6-3 and TRBJ1-5; D is uncertain. Trimming removed 2 bases at V and 2 bases at J, with 16 bases between. The CDR3 covers 17 residues. The germline V gene has CDR1 MNHEY and CDR2 SVGEGT.